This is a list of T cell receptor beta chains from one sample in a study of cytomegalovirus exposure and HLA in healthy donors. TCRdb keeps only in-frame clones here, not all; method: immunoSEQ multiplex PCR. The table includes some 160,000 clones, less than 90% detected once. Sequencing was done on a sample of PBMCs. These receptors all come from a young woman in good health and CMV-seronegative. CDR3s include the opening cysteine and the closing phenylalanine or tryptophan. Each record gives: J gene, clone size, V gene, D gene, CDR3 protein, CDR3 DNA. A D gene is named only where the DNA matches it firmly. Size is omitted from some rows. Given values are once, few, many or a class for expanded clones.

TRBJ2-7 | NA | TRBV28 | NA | CASSLLSGKYEQYF | TGTGCCAGCAGTTTATTGTCAGGGAAGTACGAGCAGTACTTC
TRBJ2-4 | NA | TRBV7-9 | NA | CVSSLEGGINIQYF | TGTGTCAGCAGCTTAGAAGGCGGAATAAACATTCAGTACTTC
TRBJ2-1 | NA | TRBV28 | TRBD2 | CASSSSGIGYNEQFF | TGTGCCAGCAGTTCTAGCGGGATAGGGTACAATGAGCAGTTCTTC
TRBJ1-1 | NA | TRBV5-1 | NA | CASSLDRSYTEAFF | TGCGCCAGCAGCTTGGACAGATCCTACACTGAAGCTTTCTTT
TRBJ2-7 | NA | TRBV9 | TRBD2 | CASSVGTSPLEQYF | TGTGCCAGCAGCGTCGGGACTAGCCCGCTCGAGCAGTACTTC
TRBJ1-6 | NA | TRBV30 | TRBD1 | CAWSREPGQDNSPLHF | TGTGCCTGGAGTAGAGAACCGGGACAGGATAATTCACCCCTCCACTTT
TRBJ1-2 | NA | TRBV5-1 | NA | CASSLWQGGDGYTF | TGCGCCAGCAGCTTGTGGCAGGGCGGAGATGGCTACACCTTC
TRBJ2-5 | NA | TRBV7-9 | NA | CASSYQETQYF | TGTGCCAGCAGTTATCAAGAGACCCAGTACTTC
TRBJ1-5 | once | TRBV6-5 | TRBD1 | CASSRTGMGQPQHF | TGTGCCAGCAGTCGGACAGGAATGGGTCAGCCCCAGCATTTT
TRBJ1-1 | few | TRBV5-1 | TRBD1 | CASSLTGVDTEAFF | TGCGCCAGCAGCTTGACAGGGGTGGACACTGAAGCTTTCTTT
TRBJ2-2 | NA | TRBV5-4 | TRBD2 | CASSQAGTSGIANTGELFF | TGTGCCAGCAGCCAAGCTGGGACTAGCGGGATCGCGAACACCGGGGAGCTGTTTTTT
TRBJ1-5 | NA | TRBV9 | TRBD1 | CASSASTGDNQPQHF | TGTGCCAGCAGCGCCTCGACAGGGGACAATCAGCCCCAGCATTTT
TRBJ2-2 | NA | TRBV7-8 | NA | CASALRGANTGELFF | TGTGCCAGCGCACTCCGGGGGGCCAACACCGGGGAGCTGTTTTTT
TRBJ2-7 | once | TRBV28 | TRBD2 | CASSLLQLRREYHSSYEQYF | TGTGCCAGCAGTTTATTGCAACTTCGGCGGGAGTACCACTCATCCTACGAGCAGTACTTC
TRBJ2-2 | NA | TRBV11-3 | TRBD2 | CASRGTRPTGELFF | TGTGCCAGTAGGGGGACTAGGCCCACCGGGGAGCTGTTTTTT
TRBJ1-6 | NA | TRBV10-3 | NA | CATKQGNSPLHF | TGTGCCACCAAGCAGGGAAATTCACCCCTCCACTTT
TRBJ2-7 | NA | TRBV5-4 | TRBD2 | CASSSAGLAGGWDEQYF | TGTGCCAGCAGCTCGGCCGGACTAGCGGGAGGGTGGGACGAGCAGTACTTC
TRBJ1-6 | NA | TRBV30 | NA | CAWSRSSYNSPLHF | TGTGCCTGGAGTCGGAGCTCCTATAATTCACCCCTCCACTTT
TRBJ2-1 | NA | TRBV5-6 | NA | CASSLGQGSYNEQFF | TGTGCCAGCAGCTTGGGCCAGGGCTCCTACAATGAGCAGTTCTTC
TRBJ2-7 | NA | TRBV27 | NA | CASSLAGALYEQYF | TGTGCCAGCAGTTTGGCAGGGGCCCTCTACGAGCAGTACTTC
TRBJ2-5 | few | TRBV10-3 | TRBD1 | CAIMDREETQYF | TGTGCCATCATGGACAGGGAAGAGACCCAGTACTTC
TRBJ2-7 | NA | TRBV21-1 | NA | CASREHHRDLRTGPYEQYF | TGTGCCAGCAGAGAACACCACAGGGACCTACGTACCGGTCCCTACGAGCAGTACTTC
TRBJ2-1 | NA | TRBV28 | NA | CASSFQRSYNEQFF | TGTGCCAGCAGTTTCCAGCGGTCCTACAATGAGCAGTTCTTC
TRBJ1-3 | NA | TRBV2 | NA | CASNREVNTIYF | TGTGCCAGCAACAGGGAAGTAAACACCATATATTTT
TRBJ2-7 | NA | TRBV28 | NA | CASSTRGAPYEQYF | TGTGCCAGCAGTACCCGGGGGGCCCCCTACGAGCAGTACTTC
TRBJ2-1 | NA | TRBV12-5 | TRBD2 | CASGTSGRAIFNEQFF | TGTGCTAGTGGAACTAGCGGGAGGGCCATCTTCAATGAGCAGTTCTTC
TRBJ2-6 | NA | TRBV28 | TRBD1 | CASRDRDYSGANVLTF | TGTGCCAGCAGGGACAGGGATTACTCTGGGGCCAACGTCCTGACTTTC
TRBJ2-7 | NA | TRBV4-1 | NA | CASSSRSEQYF | TGCGCCAGCAGCTCACGGAGCGAGCAGTACTTC
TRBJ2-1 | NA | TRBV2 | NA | CASSPSNEQFF | TGTGCCAGCTCCCCCTCCAATGAGCAGTTCTTC
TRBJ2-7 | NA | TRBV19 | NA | CASSIYFAGLYEQYF | TGTGCCAGTAGTATTTATTTCGCGGGCCTCTACGAGCAGTACTTC
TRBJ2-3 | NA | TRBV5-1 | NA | CASRPGGITSPTDTQYF | TGCGCCAGCAGACCAGGAGGAATTACTTCCCCGACAGATACGCAGTATTTT
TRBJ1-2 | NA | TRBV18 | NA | CASSPTGFQGYTF | TGTGCCAGCTCACCAACAGGATTTCAAGGCTACACCTTC
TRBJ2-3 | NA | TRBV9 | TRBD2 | CASSPAAGGLTDTQYF | TGTGCCAGCAGCCCGGCAGCGGGAGGACTCACAGATACGCAGTATTTT
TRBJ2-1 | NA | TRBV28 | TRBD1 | CASGGTGLYNEQFF | TGTGCCAGTGGGGGGACAGGACTATACAATGAGCAGTTCTTC
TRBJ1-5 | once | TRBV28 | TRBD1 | CASSPRRHGTGFNQPQHF | TGTGCCAGCAGCCCACGACGCCACGGGACAGGCTTCAATCAGCCCCAGCATTTT
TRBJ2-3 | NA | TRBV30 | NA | CAWSRGQSPDTQYF | TGTGCCTGGAGTAGAGGGCAGAGCCCAGATACGCAGTATTTT
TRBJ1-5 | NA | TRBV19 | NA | CASSNQDQPQHF | TGTGCCAGTAGTAATCAGGATCAGCCCCAGCATTTT
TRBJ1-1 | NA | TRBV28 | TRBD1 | CASRLDREWNTEAFF | TGTGCCAGCAGACTTGACAGGGAATGGAACACTGAAGCTTTCTTT
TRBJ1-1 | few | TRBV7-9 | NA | CASSLAPTGEAFF | TGTGCCAGCAGCTTAGCCCCGACAGGAGAAGCTTTCTTT
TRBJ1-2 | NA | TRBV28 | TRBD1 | CASSPRGTDLNYGYTF | TGTGCCAGCAGTCCAAGGGGGACAGATCTTAACTATGGCTACACCTTC
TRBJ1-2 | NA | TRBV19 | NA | CASRGDGYTF | TGTGCCAGTCGGGGTGATGGCTACACCTTC
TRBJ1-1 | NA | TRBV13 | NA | CASSLVRGSTEAFF | TGTGCCAGCAGCTTAGTGCGGGGGTCCACTGAAGCTTTCTTT
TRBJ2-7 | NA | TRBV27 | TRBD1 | CASSLQGVFYEQYF | TGTGCCAGCAGTTTACAGGGGGTTTTTTACGAGCAGTACTTC
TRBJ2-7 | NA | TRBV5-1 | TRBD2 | CASRPASGRLYEQYF | TGCGCCAGCAGACCCGCTAGCGGGAGACTGTACGAGCAGTACTTC
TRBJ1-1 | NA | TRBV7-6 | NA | CASSPDGRGTEAFF | TGTGCCAGCAGCCCTGACGGGCGGGGCACTGAAGCTTTCTTT
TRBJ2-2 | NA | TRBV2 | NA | CASRTPQDTGELFF | TGTGCCAGCAGAACCCCACAGGACACCGGGGAGCTGTTTTTT
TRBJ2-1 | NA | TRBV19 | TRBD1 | CASITGGAVNEQFF | TGTGCCAGTATCACAGGGGGCGCTGTGAATGAGCAGTTCTTC
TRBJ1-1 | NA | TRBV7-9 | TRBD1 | CASSPPGQPNTEAFF | TGTGCCAGCAGCCCCCCGGGACAGCCGAACACTGAAGCTTTCTTT
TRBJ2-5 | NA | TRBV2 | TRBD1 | CASRETGGLLETQYF | TGTGCCAGCAGGGAAACAGGGGGCTTGTTAGAGACCCAGTACTTC
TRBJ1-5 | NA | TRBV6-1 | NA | CASSERGGQPQHF | TGTGCCAGCAGTGAAAGGGGAGGTCAGCCCCAGCATTTT
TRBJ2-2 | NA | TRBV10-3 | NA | CAISESGLFTNTGELFF | TGTGCCATCAGTGAGTCGGGACTCTTTACGAACACCGGGGAGCTGTTTTTT
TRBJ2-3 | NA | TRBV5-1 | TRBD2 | CASRAAGGFGADTQYF | TGCGCCAGCAGAGCGGCGGGAGGGTTCGGTGCAGATACGCAGTATTTT
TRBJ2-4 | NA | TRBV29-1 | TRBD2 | CSVHITSAIQYF | TGCAGCGTGCACATAACTAGCGCCATTCAGTACTTC
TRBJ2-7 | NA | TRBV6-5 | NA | CASSYSHTSYEQYF | TGTGCCAGCAGTTATTCACACACATCCTACGAGCAGTACTTC
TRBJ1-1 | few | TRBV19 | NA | CASTHPAGTEAFF | TGTGCCAGTACCCATCCTGCGGGGACTGAAGCTTTCTTT
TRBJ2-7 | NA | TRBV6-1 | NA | CATNLYEQYF | TGTGCCACTAACTTATACGAGCAGTACTTC
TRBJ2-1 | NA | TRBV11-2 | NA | CASSLAPEGTIYNEQFF | TGTGCCAGCAGCTTAGCCCCGGAGGGCACGATATACAATGAGCAGTTCTTC
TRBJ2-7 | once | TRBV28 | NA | CASSLRGGIYEQYF | TGTGCCAGCAGTTTAAGGGGGGGCATCTACGAGCAGTACTTC